Below are 6 T cell receptor beta chains sequenced from a single sample in a study of T cells in Graves' hyperthyroidism and ophthalmopathy. Researchers took RNA transcripts and amplified the TCR beta CDR3 regions from them. HTBI primers were used for first-round RT-PCR of the TCR CDR3. TCRdb analysed the multiplex PCR reads with MiXCR anew, one entry per CDR3 protein. Among around 340,000 distinct CDR3 sequences listed, 15% to 20% were seen once. Sequencing was done on a sample of blood. These TCRs come from a woman aged 50 to 65 with Graves' hyperthyroidism.

The V gene is TRBV6-1, the J gene TRBJ2-1; TRBD1 matches 9 bases. J gave up 8 bases and V 4 bases, and 12 bases lay outside the gene matches. The germline gives CDR1 MNHNS, CDR2 SASEGT. CDR3 length equals 16 residues. The CDR3 DNA follows: TGTGCCAGCAGTGGCCAAGGACAGGGGAGGATGTATGAGCAGTTCTTC. Amino acids: CASSGQGQGRMYEQFF.

As regards this clonotype: This may arise from a read error, as a much more abundant clone is one base away. CDR3 nucleotide sequence: TGTGCCAGCAGCTTGAATGACGGGAACACTGAAGCTTTCTTT. Translation: CASSLNDGNTEAFF. The rearrangement joins TRBV11-1 to TRBJ1-1; D uncertain. Per germline, CDR1 SGHAT and CDR2 FQDESV (reference sequence). The CDR3 is 14 residues long. Trimming stripped 3 bases from V and 1 base from J, with 9 bases between.

This clonotype has ten or more counts. The chain links TRBV5-5 to TRBJ2-7, with unresolved D. Germline V gene sequence: CDR1 SGHKS, CDR2 YYEKEE (reference sequence). This CDR3 comprises 13 residues. V was shortened by 1 base and J by 3 bases, with 8 bases between the two germline ends. The CDR3 loop reads CASSLTVFYEQYV. CDR3 coding DNA: TGTGCCAGCAGCTTGACAGTTTTCTACGAGCAGTACGTC.

In this sample, this clonotype turned up a few times. This may arise from a read error, as a much more abundant clone is one base away. The gene calls are TRBV11-2 and TRBJ1-1; tentative D call: TRBD1 (5 bases). This CDR3 spans 13 amino acids. The V gene lost 7 bases and the J gene lost 1 base, with 10 bases spanning the gap. The germline gives CDR1 SGHAT, CDR2 FQNNGV. For the CDR3, the DNA is TGTGCCAGCAACTGGGGGTCGAACACTGAAGCTTTCTTT. This translates into CASNWGSNTEAFF.

J is TRBJ2-7 and V is TRBV27; 10 bases map to TRBD1. Germline lookup yields CDR1 MNHEY and CDR2 SMNVEV (reference sequence). Trimming cost V 7 bases and J 4 bases; bases outside gene matches: 13. The length of the CDR3 is 16 residues. CDR3 sequence reads: CASTSIPGTGVYEQYF. In DNA form, the CDR3 reads TGTGCCAGCACTTCGATTCCCGGGACAGGGGTATACGAGCAGTACTTC.

The chain links TRBV5-1 to TRBJ2-3, with 7 bases aligning to TRBD1. Per the germline V gene, CDR1 is SGHRS and CDR2 is YFSETQ. The CDR3 covers 15 residues. Trimming cost V 4 bases and J 3 bases; bases outside gene matches: 8. The CDR3 reads CASSTYDRATDTQYF. CDR3 DNA sequence: TGCGCCAGCAGCACCTATGACAGGGCGACAGATACGCAGTATTTT.